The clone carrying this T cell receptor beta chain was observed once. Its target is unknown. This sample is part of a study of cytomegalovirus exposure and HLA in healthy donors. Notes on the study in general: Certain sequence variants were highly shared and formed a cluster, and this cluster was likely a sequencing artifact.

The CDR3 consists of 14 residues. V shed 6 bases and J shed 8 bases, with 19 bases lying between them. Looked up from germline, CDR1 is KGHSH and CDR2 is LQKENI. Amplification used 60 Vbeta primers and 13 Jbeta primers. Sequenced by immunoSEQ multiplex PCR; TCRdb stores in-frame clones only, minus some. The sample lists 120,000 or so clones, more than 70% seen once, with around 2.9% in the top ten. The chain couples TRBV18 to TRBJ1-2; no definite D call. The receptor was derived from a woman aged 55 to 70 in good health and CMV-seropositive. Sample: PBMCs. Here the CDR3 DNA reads TGTGCCAGCTCCCGACAAAGTGATATATCCGGCTACACCTTC. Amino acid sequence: CASSRQSDISGYTF. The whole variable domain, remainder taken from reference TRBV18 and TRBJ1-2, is NAGVMQNPRHLVRRRGQEARLRCSPMKGHSHVYWYRQLPEEGLKFMVYLQKENIIDESGMPKERFSAEFPKEGPSILRIQQVVRGDSAAYFCASSRQSDISGYTFGSGTRLTVV.